This record looks at one TCR beta chain sequence and its context. The antigen is unknown. This sample was included in a study of T cell repertoires in cytomegalovirus infection. As for the study in general: CMV infection plus the matching HLA type was flagged by public TCR beta signatures. Study observations and caveats: Within the response measured ex vivo, HLA-C-restricted CMV-specific TCR beta clonotypes were dominant. Based on cumulative public TCR beta family frequency, carriers of CMV plus the relevant HLA were identified.

The CDR3 has 14 residues. V trimming: 7 bases; J trimming: 5 bases; junction bases outside the gene matches: 7. Per germline, CDR1 MNHEY and CDR2 SVGEGT. TCRdb reanalysed the reads using MiXCR and keeps one entry per CDR3 protein. The sample has fewer than 300,000 distinct CDR3 sequences, about 26% seen once. The sample consisted of PBMCs. The chain combines TRBV6-2 or TRBV6-3 with TRBJ2-2, with 7 bases identical to TRBD1. The TCR sequence derives from a human donor in good health (CMV status not recorded). Some clones in this sample may be carry-over from other donors' samples. The CDR3 region has the DNA TGTGCCAGCACTACAACAGGGGAGACCGGGGAGCTGTTTTTT. Protein product: CASTTTGETGELFF.